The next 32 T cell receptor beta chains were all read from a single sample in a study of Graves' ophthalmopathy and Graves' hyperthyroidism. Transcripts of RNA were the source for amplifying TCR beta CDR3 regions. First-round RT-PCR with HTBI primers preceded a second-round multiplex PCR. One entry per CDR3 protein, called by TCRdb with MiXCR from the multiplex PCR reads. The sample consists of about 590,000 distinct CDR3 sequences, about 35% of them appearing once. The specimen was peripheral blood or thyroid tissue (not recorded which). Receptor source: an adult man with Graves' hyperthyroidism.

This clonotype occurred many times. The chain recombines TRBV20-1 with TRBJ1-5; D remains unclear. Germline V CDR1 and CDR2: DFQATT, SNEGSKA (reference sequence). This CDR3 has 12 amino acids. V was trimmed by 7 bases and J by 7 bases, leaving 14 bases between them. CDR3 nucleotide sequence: TGCAGTGTTACCCCAGGCGACCAGCCCCAGCATTTT. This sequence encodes CSVTPGDQPQHF.

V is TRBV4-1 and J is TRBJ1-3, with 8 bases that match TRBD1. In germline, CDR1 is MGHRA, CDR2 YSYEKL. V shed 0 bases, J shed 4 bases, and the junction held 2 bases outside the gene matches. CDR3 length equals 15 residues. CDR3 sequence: CASSQERTGGNTIYF. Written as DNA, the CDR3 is TGCGCCAGCAGCCAAGAAAGGACAGGGGGAAACACCATATATTTT.

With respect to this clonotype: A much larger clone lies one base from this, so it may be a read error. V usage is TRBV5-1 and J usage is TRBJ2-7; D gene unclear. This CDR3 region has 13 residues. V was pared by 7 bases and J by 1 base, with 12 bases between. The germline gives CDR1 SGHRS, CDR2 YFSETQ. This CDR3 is CASGRSSSYEQYF. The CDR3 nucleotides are TGCGCCAGCGGCAGATCCTCTTCCTACGAGCAGTACTTC.

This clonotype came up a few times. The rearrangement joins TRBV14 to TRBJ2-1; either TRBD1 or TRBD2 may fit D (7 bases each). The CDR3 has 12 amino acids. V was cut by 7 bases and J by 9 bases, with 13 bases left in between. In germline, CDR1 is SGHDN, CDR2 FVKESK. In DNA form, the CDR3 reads TGTGCCAGCACTACAGGGGAGGGTGAGCAGTTCTTC. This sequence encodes CASTTGEGEQFF.

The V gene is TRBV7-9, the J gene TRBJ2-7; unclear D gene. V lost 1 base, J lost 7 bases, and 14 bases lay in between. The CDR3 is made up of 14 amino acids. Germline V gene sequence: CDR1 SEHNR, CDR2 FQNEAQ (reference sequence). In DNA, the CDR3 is TGTGCCAGCAGCTTAGAGTCCAGGCTCAATGAGCAGTACTTC. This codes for CASSLESRLNEQYF.

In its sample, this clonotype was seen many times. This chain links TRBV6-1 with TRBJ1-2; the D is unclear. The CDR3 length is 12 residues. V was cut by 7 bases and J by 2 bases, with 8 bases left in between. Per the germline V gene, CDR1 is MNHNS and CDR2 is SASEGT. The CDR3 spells CASTYGNYGYTF. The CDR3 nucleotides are TGTGCCAGCACCTATGGGAACTATGGCTACACCTTC.

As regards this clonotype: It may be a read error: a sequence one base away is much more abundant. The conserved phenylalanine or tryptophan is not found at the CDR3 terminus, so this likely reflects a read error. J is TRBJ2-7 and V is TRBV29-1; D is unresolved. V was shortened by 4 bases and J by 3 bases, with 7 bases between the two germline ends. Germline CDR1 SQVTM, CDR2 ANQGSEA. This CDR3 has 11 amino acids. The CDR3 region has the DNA TGCAGCGTTGGTTTTATCTACGAGCAGTACCTC. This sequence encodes CSVGFIYEQYL.

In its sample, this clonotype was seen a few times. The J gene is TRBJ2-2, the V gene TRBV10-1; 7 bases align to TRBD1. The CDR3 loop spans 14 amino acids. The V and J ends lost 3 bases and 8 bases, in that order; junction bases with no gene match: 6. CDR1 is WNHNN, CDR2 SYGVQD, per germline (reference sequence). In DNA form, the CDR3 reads TGCGCCAGCAGTGACGGCAGGGGGTTGGGGGAGCTGTTTTTT. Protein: CASSDGRGLGELFF.

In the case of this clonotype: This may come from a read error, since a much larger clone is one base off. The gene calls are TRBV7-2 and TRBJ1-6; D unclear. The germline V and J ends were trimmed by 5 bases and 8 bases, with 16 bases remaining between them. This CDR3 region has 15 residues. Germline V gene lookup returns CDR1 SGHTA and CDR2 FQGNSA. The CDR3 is CASSTKTREHSPLHF. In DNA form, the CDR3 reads TGTGCCAGCAGCACCAAGACAAGGGAGCATTCACCCCTCCACTTT.

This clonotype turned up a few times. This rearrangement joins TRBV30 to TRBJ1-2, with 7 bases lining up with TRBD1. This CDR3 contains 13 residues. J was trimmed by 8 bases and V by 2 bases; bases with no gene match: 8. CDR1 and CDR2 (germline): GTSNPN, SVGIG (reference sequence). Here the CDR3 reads CAWSPTGAGGYTF. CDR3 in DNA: TGTGCCTGGAGTCCTACAGGGGCGGGGGGCTACACCTTC.

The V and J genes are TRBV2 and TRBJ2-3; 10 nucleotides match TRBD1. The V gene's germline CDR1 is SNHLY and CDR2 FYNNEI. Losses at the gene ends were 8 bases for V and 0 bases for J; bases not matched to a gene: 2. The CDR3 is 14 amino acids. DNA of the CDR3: TGTGCCAGCGGACAGGGGGGTAGCACAGATACGCAGTATTTT. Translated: CASGQGGSTDTQYF.

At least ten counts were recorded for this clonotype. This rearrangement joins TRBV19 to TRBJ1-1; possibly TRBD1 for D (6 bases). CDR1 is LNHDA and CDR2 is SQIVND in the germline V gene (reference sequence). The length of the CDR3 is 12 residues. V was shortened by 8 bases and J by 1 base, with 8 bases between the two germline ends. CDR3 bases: TGTGCCAGTTTGACAGGGAACACTGAAGCTTTCTTT. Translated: CASLTGNTEAFF.

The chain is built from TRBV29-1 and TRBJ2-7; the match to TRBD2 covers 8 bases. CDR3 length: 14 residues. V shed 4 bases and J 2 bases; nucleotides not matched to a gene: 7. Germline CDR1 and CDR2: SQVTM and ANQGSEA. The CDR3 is CSVAWGLETYEQYF. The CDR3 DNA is TGCAGCGTTGCGTGGGGACTAGAGACCTACGAGCAGTACTTC.

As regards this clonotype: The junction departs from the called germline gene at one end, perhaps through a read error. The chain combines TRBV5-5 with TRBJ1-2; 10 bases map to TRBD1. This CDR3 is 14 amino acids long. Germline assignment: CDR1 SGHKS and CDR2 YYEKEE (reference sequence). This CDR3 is CASRGTGDLDGYTF. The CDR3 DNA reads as TGCGCCAGCAGGGGGACAGGGGATTTGGATGGCTACACCTTC.

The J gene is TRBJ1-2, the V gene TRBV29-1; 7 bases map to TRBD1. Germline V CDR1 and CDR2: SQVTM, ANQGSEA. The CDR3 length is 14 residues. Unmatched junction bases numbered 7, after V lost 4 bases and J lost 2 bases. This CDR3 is CSVGGTELNYGYTF. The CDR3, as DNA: TGCAGCGTTGGAGGGACAGAGTTAAACTATGGCTACACCTTC. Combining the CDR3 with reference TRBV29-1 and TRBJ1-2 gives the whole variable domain SAVISQKPSRDICQRGTSLTIQCQVDSQVTMMFWYRQQPGQSLTLIATANQGSEATYESGFVIDKFPISRPNLTFSTLTVSNMSPEDSSIYLCSVGGTELNYGYTFGSGTRLTVV.

This CDR3 reads CSASPGTGAYGYTF. DNA for the CDR3: TGCAGTGCCAGTCCCGGGACAGGGGCTTATGGCTACACCTTC. The rearrangement uses TRBV20-1 and TRBJ1-2; 10 bases agree with TRBD1. The J segment lost 5 bases and the V segment lost 6 bases, leaving 9 bases of the junction unmatched. Germline V lookup: CDR1 DFQATT, CDR2 SNEGSKA (reference sequence). This CDR3 has 14 residues.

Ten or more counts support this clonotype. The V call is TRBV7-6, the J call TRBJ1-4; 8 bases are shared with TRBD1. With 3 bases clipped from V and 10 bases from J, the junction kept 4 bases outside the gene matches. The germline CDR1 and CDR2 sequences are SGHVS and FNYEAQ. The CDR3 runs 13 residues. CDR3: CASSLEQGGKLFF. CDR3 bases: TGTGCCAGCAGCTTGGAACAGGGGGGAAAACTGTTTTTT.

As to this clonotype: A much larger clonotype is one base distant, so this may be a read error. The CDR3 nucleotides read TGTACCAGCAGCTTAGCTGGAGGACCAGGGAGAAACACTGAAGCTTTCTTT. This translates into CTSSLAGGPGRNTEAFF. This chain connects TRBV11-1 to TRBJ1-1; the D gene is possibly TRBD1 (5 bases). CDR1 and CDR2 from the germline V gene are SGHAT and FQDESV (reference sequence). CDR3 length: 17 residues.

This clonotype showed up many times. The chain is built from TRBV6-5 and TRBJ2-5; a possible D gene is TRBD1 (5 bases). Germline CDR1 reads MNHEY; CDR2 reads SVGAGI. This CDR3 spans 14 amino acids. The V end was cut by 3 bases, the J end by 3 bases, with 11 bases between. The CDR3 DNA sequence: TGTGCCAGCAGTTATGACAGCCATGAAGAGACCCAGTACTTC. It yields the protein CASSYDSHEETQYF.

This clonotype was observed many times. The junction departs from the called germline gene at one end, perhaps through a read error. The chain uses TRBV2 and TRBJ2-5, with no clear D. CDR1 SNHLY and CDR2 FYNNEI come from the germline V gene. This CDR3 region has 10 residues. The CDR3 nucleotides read TGTGCCAGCAGAGGCGCTCACAGCTTCTTC. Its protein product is CASRGAHSFF. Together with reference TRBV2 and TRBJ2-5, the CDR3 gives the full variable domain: EPEVTQTPSHQVTQMGQEVILRCVPISNHLYFYWYRQILGQKVEFLVSFYNNEISEKSEIFDDQFSVERPDGSNFTLKIRSTKLEDSAMYFCASRGAHSFFGPGTRLLVL.

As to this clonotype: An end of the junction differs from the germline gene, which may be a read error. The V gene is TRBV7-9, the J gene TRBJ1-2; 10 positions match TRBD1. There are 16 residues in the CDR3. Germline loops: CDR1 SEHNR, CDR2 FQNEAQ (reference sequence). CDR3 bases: TGTGCCGGCAGCTTCTCCGGGACAGGGGTGATTAATGGCTACACCTTC. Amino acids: CAGSFSGTGVINGYTF.

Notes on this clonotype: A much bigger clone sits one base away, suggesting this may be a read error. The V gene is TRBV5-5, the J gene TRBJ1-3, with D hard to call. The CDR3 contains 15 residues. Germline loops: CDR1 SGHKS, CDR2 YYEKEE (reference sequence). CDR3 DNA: TGTGCCAGCAGCTTAGGTTCGGGAGGTGGAAACACCGTATATTTT. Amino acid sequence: CASSLGSGGGNTVYF.

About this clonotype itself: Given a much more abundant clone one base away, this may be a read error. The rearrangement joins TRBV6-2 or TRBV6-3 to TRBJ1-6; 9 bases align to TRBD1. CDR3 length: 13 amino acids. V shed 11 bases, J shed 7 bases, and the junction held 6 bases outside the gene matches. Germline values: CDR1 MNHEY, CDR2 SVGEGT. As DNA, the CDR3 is TGTGCCGGCCTCGACAGGGGGAATTCACCCCTCCACTTT. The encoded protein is CAGLDRGNSPLHF.

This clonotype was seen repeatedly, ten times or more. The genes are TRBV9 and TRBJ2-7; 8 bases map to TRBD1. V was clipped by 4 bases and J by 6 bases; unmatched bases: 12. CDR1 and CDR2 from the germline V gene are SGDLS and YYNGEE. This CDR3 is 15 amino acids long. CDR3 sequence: CASSPSPGQAREQYF. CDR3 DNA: TGTGCCAGCAGCCCGTCGCCGGGACAGGCTCGCGAGCAGTACTTC.

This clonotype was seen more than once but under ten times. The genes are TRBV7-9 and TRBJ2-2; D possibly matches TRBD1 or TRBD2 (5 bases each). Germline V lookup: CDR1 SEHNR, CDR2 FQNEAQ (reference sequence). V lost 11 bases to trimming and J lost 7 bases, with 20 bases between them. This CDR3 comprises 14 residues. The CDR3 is CASTRGGLGGELFF. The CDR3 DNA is TGTGCCTCGACCCGTGGGGGATTGGGCGGGGAGCTGTTTTTT.

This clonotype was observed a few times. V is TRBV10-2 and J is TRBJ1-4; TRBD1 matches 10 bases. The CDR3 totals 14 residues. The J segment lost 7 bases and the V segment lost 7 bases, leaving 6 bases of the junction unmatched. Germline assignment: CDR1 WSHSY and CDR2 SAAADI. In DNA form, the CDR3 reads TGCGCCAGCATTGGGACAGGGGCGGGTGAAAAACTGTTTTTT. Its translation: CASIGTGAGEKLFF.

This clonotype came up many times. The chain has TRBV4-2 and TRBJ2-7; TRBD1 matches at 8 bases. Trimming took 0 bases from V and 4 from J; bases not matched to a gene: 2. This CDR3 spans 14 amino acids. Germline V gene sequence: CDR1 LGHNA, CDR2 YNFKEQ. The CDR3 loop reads CASSQDRGRYEQYF. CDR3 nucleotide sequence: TGTGCCAGCAGCCAAGACAGGGGGCGATACGAGCAGTACTTC.

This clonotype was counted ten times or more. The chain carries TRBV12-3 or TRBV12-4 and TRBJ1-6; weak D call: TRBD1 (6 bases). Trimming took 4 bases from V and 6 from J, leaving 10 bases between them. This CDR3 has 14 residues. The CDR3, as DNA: TGTGCCAGCAGTTCCAGGGGTAGTAATTCACCCCTCCACTTT. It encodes CASSSRGSNSPLHF.

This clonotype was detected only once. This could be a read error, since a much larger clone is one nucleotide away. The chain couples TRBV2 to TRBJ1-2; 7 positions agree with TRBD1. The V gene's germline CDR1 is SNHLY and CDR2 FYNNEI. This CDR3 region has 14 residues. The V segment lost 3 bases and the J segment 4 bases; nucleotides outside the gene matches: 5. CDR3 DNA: TGTGCCAGCAGTGAGGACAGGTTCTCCTATGGCTACACCTTC. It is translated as CASSEDRFSYGYTF.

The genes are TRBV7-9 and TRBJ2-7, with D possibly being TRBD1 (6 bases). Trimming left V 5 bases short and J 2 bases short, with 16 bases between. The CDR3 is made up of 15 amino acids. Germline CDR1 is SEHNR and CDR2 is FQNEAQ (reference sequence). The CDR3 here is CASSPMAGEAYEQYF. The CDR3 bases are TGTGCCAGCAGCCCGATGGCAGGGGAAGCCTACGAGCAGTACTTC.

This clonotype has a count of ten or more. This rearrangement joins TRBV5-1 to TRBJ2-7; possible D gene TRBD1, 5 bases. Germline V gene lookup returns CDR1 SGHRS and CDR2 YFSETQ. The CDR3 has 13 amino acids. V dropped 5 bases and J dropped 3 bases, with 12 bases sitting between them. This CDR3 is CASRYRQGYEQYF. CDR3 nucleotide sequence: TGCGCCAGCAGATACCGTCAGGGCTACGAGCAGTACTTC.

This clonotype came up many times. The CDR3 region is CASSRDRGDYGYTF. DNA of the CDR3: TGTGCCAGCAGTCGCGACAGGGGGGACTATGGCTACACCTTC. The chain couples TRBV12-3 or TRBV12-4 to TRBJ1-2, with 9 bases matching TRBD1. CDR3 length: 14 residues. Losses at the gene ends were 5 bases for V and 3 bases for J; bases not matched to a gene: 4.